The 7 T cell receptor beta chains given below trace back to one sample, sequenced in a study of T-cell memory formation after mild COVID-19. TCRdb called the 5' RACE reads again in MiXCR, with one record for every CDR3 protein. Of about 360,000 distinct CDR3 sequences listed, roughly an eighth are singletons. Sequencing was done on a sample of PBMCs or a T cell subset sorted from them (not recorded which). These receptors were obtained from a man younger than 35 who had mild COVID-19 (a few samples of this study predate the infection). Cell type and time point are not known.

The chain joins TRBV6-5 to TRBJ2-2; no clear D gene. Looked up from germline, CDR1 is MNHEY and CDR2 is SVGAGI. Trimming stripped 6 bases from V and 6 bases from J, with 14 bases between. The CDR3 sequence is 14 residues long. The CDR3 is CASRDPNGAGELFF. The DNA for the CDR3 is TGTGCCAGCAGGGACCCAAATGGGGCCGGGGAGCTGTTTTTT.

The V and J genes are TRBV6-5 and TRBJ1-2, with D unclear. CDR1 and CDR2 from the germline V gene are MNHEY and SVGAGI. V was shortened by 4 bases and J by 8 bases, with 17 bases between the two germline ends. This CDR3 has 14 amino acids. CDR3 sequence reads: CASSSGKFDVGYTF. CDR3 nucleotides: TGTGCCAGCAGTTCGGGGAAGTTTGATGTGGGCTACACCTTC.

Ten or more counts support this clonotype. The chain is built from TRBV20-1 and TRBJ2-2; 11 bases are a match to TRBD2. Looked up from germline, CDR1 is DFQATT and CDR2 is SNEGSKA (reference sequence). V shed 3 bases and J 0 bases; nucleotides not matched to a gene: 6. The CDR3 loop spans 17 amino acids. In DNA, the CDR3 is TGCAGTGCTAGTCGGGTAGCGGGGGGGCCGAACACCGGGGAGCTGTTTTTT. This encodes CSASRVAGGPNTGELFF.

This chain joins TRBV7-2 and TRBJ2-3; TRBD2 matches at 8 bases. Unmatched junction bases numbered 4, after V lost 5 bases and J lost 0 bases. The CDR3 is 15 amino acids. CDR1 is SGHTA, CDR2 FQGNSA, per germline. CDR3 sequence (DNA): TGTGCCAGCAGCGGAGCGGGGGAGAGCACAGATACGCAGTATTTT. The encoded protein is CASSGAGESTDTQYF.

The chain employs TRBV11-2 and TRBJ2-4, with D possibly called TRBD1 or TRBD2 (5 bases each). This CDR3 region has 16 residues. From germline, CDR1 is SGHAT and CDR2 FQNNGV. With 5 bases removed from V and 0 bases from J, the gap between germline ends came to 14 bases. DNA for the CDR3: TGTGCCAGCAGCGGCCGTTTGGGGGTAGCCAAAAACATTCAGTACTTC. It yields the protein CASSGRLGVAKNIQYF.

This clonotype was counted between two and nine times. The chain links TRBV4-3 to TRBJ2-2; D remains unclear. Per the germline V gene, CDR1 is LGHNA and CDR2 is YSLEER. This CDR3 comprises 16 residues. V lost 4 bases to trimming and J lost 5 bases, with 17 bases between them. The CDR3 sequence: CASSPSSDPRTGELFF. The CDR3 DNA reads TGCGCCAGCAGCCCCAGTTCGGACCCACGGACCGGGGAGCTGTTTTTT.

This rearrangement joins TRBV7-9 to TRBJ1-6; 10 positions match TRBD1. The V gene end was trimmed by 6 bases and the J gene end by 6 bases; junction bases not matched to a gene: 5. The germline CDR1 and CDR2 sequences are SEHNR and FQNEAQ (reference sequence). The length of the CDR3 is 15 residues. Here the CDR3 DNA reads TGTGCCAGCAGACCGGGACAGGGGCCTAATTCACCCCTCCACTTT. Encoded protein: CASRPGQGPNSPLHF.